This TCR beta chain was recovered during a study of blood T cell repertoires in COVID-19. Germline CDR1 is SGDLS and CDR2 is YYNGEE. Trimming at V came to 2 bases and at J to 5 bases, leaving 7 bases not matched to a gene. The CDR3 loop spans 15 amino acids. This clone has more than one count but fewer than ten. This table comes from immunoSEQ multiplex PCR, and its TCRdb copy is limited to in-frame clones, with some not included. The data hold fewer than 250,000 clones, with 80% to 90% observed a single time. Participants came from 24 US areas, aged about 18 to 89 years. Cohort assignment relied on participant-reported clinical history.

This TCR was sampled from a woman aged 40 to 49 with acute COVID-19. V and J are TRBV9 and TRBJ2-5; 9 bases fit TRBD2. Sequences were obtained from PBMCs or T cells enriched from blood (not recorded which). This CDR3 reads CASSVVAGVGETQYF. As DNA, the CDR3 is TGTGCCAGCAGCGTCGTAGCGGGAGTAGGGGAGACCCAGTACTTC.